Below are 15 T cell receptor beta chains sequenced from a single sample in a study of blood T cell repertoires in COVID-19. Libraries were prepared by immunoSEQ multiplex PCR; TCRdb keeps only in-frame clonotypes and omits some of them. The sample has 300,000 to 400,000 clones, 75% to 90% seen once. Specimen: peripheral blood. The receptor source for this set is a woman in her sixties with COVID-19, enrolled during active disease.

This clone came up once. The gene calls are TRBV9 and TRBJ2-3; D is possibly TRBD1 (6 bases). This CDR3 is 17 amino acids long. Trimming took 0 bases from V and 0 from J, leaving 14 bases between them. CDR1 and CDR2 (germline): SGDLS, YYNGEE. CDR3 residues: CASSVGVGHPSTDTQYF. CDR3 coding DNA: TGTGCCAGCAGCGTAGGGGTGGGACACCCTAGCACAGATACGCAGTATTTT.

The chain has TRBV9 and TRBJ2-7; D may be TRBD2 (5 bases). Germline CDR1 and CDR2: SGDLS and YYNGEE. V was trimmed by 0 bases and J by 0 bases, leaving 10 bases between them. This CDR3 contains 15 residues. CDR3: CASSVDGLRSYEQYF. Here the CDR3 DNA reads TGTGCCAGCAGCGTAGACGGACTCCGCTCCTACGAGCAGTACTTC.

In regard to this clone: Other DNA sequences in the same sample also yield this CDR3. The V call is TRBV27, the J call TRBJ1-2; D gene unclear. V was shortened by 3 bases and J by 2 bases, with 7 bases between the two germline ends. The CDR3 sequence is 13 residues long. Germline-derived CDR1 and CDR2 are MNHEY and SMNVEV (reference sequence). CDR3 nucleotide sequence: TGTGCCAGCAGTTTGAGAGGGAACTATGGCTACACCTTC. Amino acids: CASSLRGNYGYTF.

The chain uses TRBV4-2 and TRBJ1-3; D remains unclear. In germline, CDR1 is LGHNA, CDR2 YNFKEQ. There are 14 residues in the CDR3. Trimming removed 6 bases at V and 0 bases at J, with 9 bases between. CDR3 in DNA: TGTGCCAGCAGTGAGGTGGGCTCTGGAAACACCATATATTTT. Encoded protein: CASSEVGSGNTIYF.

This clone was counted between two and nine times. CDR3 nucleotides: TGTGCCAGCAGTTTAACGGCTGGGCATTATGGCTACACCTTC. This sequence encodes CASSLTAGHYGYTF. The gene calls are TRBV27 and TRBJ1-2; no reliable D call. The ends were cut back, 2 bases at V and 5 bases at J, with 12 bases in the middle. CDR1 and CDR2 (germline): MNHEY, SMNVEV (reference sequence). The CDR3 runs to 14 residues.

This sequence joins TRBV29-1 and TRBJ2-3; TRBD1 might be the D (6 bases). V was trimmed by 6 bases and J by 2 bases, leaving 15 bases between them. The CDR3 has 14 amino acids. Germline V CDR1 and CDR2: SQVTM, ANQGSEA. The CDR3 here is CSVLFRDNTDTQYF. For the CDR3, the DNA is TGCAGCGTCCTCTTCCGGGACAACACAGATACGCAGTATTTT.

The gene calls are TRBV11-3 and TRBJ2-7; 10 bases are shared with TRBD2. Germline V gene sequence: CDR1 SGHNT, CDR2 YENEEA. The CDR3 spans 15 residues. V lost 3 bases to trimming and J lost 2 bases; unmatched junction nucleotides: 4. In nucleotides, the CDR3 is TGTGCCAGCAGCTTCCTTAGCGGGGGGCCCTACGAGCAGTACTTC. This translates into CASSFLSGGPYEQYF.

V and J are TRBV6-5 and TRBJ1-1, with D hard to call. The V and J ends lost 2 bases and 3 bases respectively, with 7 bases between them. This CDR3 spans 13 amino acids. Per germline, CDR1 MNHEY and CDR2 SVGAGI. The CDR3 protein is CASSYRLYTEAFF. Written as DNA, the CDR3 is TGTGCCAGCAGTTACCGTCTCTACACTGAAGCTTTCTTT.

This chain joins TRBV7-9 and TRBJ1-5, with TRBD1 matching over 8 bases. CDR1 SEHNR and CDR2 FQNEAQ come from the germline V gene (reference sequence). The CDR3 loop spans 14 amino acids. Germline trimming cut 5 bases from V and 5 bases from J; bases unmatched to any gene: 5. CDR3: CASSRTGKDQPQHF. CDR3 sequence (DNA): TGTGCCAGCAGCCGGACAGGGAAAGATCAGCCCCAGCATTTT. Based on the CDR3 plus reference TRBV7-9 and TRBJ1-5, the full variable domain is DTGVSQNPRHKITKRGQNVTFRCDPISEHNRLYWYRQTLGQGPEFLTYFQNEAQLEKSRLLSDRFSAERPKGSFSTLEIQRTEQGDSAMYLCASSRTGKDQPQHFGDGTRLSIL.

The gene calls are TRBV9 and TRBJ1-1; a possible D gene is TRBD1 (5 bases). The CDR3 spans 15 residues. Trimming took 3 bases from V and 0 from J, leaving 12 bases between them. CDR1 SGDLS and CDR2 YYNGEE come from the germline V gene. The CDR3 sequence is CASSAEDSMNTEAFF. In DNA form, the CDR3 reads TGTGCCAGCAGCGCGGAAGACAGTATGAACACTGAAGCTTTCTTT.

The chain recombines TRBV5-6 with TRBJ1-1, with 10 bases lining up with TRBD1. The CDR3 contains 14 residues. J was trimmed by 2 bases and V by 6 bases; bases with no gene match: 4. Germline-derived CDR1 and CDR2 are SGHDT and YYEEEE. CDR3 protein: CASTRQGANTEAFF. The CDR3 DNA reads as TGTGCCAGCACCAGACAGGGGGCTAACACTGAAGCTTTCTTT. The full variable domain, its missing parts supplied by reference TRBV5-6 and TRBJ1-1, is DAGVTQSPTHLIKTRGQQVTLRCSPKSGHDTVSWYQQALGQGPQFIFQYYEEEERQRGNFPDRFSGHQFPNYSSELNVNALLLGDSALYLCASTRQGANTEAFFGQGTRLTVV.

The rearrangement uses TRBV2 and TRBJ1-1, with unresolved D. From germline, CDR1 is SNHLY and CDR2 FYNNEI. The CDR3 spans 13 residues. V shed 7 bases and J shed 2 bases, with 11 bases lying between them. CDR3 amino acids: CASNRLLNTEAFF. Written as DNA, the CDR3 is TGTGCCAGCAACAGATTACTTAACACTGAAGCTTTCTTT.

This chain connects TRBV28 to TRBJ1-5, with D uncertain. The V end lost 3 bases, the J end lost 8 bases, and 8 bases lay between the germline ends. The CDR3 spans 12 residues. Looked up from germline, CDR1 is MDHEN and CDR2 is SYDVKM. The CDR3 protein is CASSLVREPQHF. CDR3 bases: TGTGCCAGCAGTTTGGTTCGAGAGCCCCAGCATTTT.

The chain uses TRBV30 and TRBJ2-7; maybe TRBD2 (7 bases). The germline V gene has CDR1 GTSNPN and CDR2 SVGIG (reference sequence). This CDR3 comprises 11 residues. CDR3: CAGGPTYEQYF. The CDR3 DNA sequence: TGTGCGGGGGGGCCGACCTACGAGCAGTACTTC.

V is TRBV12-3 or TRBV12-4 and J is TRBJ1-1; 10 bases are shared with TRBD1. Trimming at V came to 6 bases and at J to 5 bases, leaving 3 bases not matched to a gene. This CDR3 is built from 13 residues. CDR3 DNA sequence: TGTGCCAGCAGGACAGGGGGCCGGACTGAAGCTTTCTTT. This gives the protein CASRTGGRTEAFF.